This TCR beta chain was obtained from a study of blood T cell repertoires in COVID-19. About the research overall: The cDNA or gDNA used as material had been derived from T cells, B-cell-depleted T cells, or PBMCs.

Repertoires were generated with immunoSEQ multiplex PCR, while TCRdb's copy carries only in-frame clones and drops some. The repertoire has about 340,000 clones, approximately 86% of them found once; the top ten carry about 4.2%. V lost 5 bases to trimming and J lost 6 bases; unmatched junction nucleotides: 6. Germline assignment: CDR1 SEHNR and CDR2 FQNEAQ (reference sequence). This CDR3 has 15 amino acids. In assigning cohorts, the study relied on participant-reported clinical history. The chain recombines TRBV7-9 with TRBJ1-4; 10 bases map to TRBD1. Sequencing was performed on PBMCs or T cells enriched from blood (not recorded which). This clonotype was sampled from a woman in her thirties or forties with acute COVID-19. In nucleotides, the CDR3 is TGTGCCAGCAGCCCCGGACAGGGGGAATATGAAAAACTGTTTTTT. This codes for CASSPGQGEYEKLFF.